The entry below describes one T cell receptor beta chain. Libraries were prepared by immunoSEQ multiplex PCR; TCRdb keeps only in-frame clonotypes and omits some of them. Seen here are about 75,000 clones, 90% observed once, and the top ten hold over 2.5%. This record comes from a study of blood T cell repertoires in COVID-19. The CDR3 is made up of 12 amino acids. Trimming pared 9 bases from V and 3 bases from J, leaving 7 bases between. From germline, CDR1 is KGHDR and CDR2 SFDVKD. This chain links TRBV24-1 with TRBJ2-2; D is unresolved. The origin of this receptor is a human donor in a cohort sampled during active COVID-19. The specimen was peripheral blood. CDR3 DNA: TGTGCCACCGTCACGGACACCGGGGAGCTGTTTTTT. It codes for CATVTDTGELFF.